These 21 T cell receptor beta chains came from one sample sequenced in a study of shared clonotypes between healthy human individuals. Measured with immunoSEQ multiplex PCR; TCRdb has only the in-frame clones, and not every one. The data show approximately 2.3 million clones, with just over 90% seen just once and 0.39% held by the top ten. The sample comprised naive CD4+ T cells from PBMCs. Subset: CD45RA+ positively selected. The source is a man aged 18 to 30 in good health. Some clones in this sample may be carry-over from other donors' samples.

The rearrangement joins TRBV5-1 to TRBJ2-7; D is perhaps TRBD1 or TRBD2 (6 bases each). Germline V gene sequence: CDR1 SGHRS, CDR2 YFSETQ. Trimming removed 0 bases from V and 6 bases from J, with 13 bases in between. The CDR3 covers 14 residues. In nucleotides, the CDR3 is TGCGCCAGCAGCTTGGGTCTACAGGGAGGCGAGCAGTACTTC. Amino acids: CASSLGLQGGEQYF.

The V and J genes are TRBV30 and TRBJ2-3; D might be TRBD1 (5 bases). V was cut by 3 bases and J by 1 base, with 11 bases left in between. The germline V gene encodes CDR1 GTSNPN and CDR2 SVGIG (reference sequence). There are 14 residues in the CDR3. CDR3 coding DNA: TGTGCCTGGAGCTCAGGGTTTGGCACAGATACGCAGTATTTT. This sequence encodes CAWSSGFGTDTQYF.

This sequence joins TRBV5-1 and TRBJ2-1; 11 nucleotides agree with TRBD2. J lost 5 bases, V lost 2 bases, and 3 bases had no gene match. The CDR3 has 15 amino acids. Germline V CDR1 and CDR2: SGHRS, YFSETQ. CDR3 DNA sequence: TGCGCCAGCAGCTTACTAGCGGGAGAGCACAATGAGCAGTTCTTC. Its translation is CASSLLAGEHNEQFF.

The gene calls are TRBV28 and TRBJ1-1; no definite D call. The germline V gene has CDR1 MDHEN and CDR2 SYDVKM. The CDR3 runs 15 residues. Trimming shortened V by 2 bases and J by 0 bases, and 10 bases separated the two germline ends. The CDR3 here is CASSLPGDLNTEAFF. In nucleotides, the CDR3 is TGTGCCAGCAGTTTACCGGGCGACTTGAACACTGAAGCTTTCTTT.

CDR3: CASSFLSGSYNEQFF. The CDR3 DNA follows: TGTGCCAGCAGCTTTCTTAGCGGGAGTTACAATGAGCAGTTCTTC. J is TRBJ2-1 and V is TRBV11-2; TRBD2 matches 9 bases. The CDR3 runs to 15 residues. From germline, CDR1 is SGHAT and CDR2 FQNNGV. The V segment lost 3 bases and the J segment 4 bases; nucleotides outside the gene matches: 4.

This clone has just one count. CDR3 loop: CASSPGGLMGYTGELFF. The CDR3 DNA reads as TGTGCCAGCAGCCCAGGGGGTCTGATGGGATACACCGGGGAGCTGTTTTTT. The V gene is TRBV7-2, the J gene TRBJ2-2; 7 positions match TRBD1. The CDR3 totals 17 residues. Germline values: CDR1 SGHTA, CDR2 FQGNSA. V gave up 5 bases and J gave up 3 bases; unmatched junction bases: 12.

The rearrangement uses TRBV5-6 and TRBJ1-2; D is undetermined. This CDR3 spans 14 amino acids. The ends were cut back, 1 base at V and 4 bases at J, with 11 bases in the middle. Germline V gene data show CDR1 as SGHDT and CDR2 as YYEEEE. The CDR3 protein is CASSLNGPFYGYTF. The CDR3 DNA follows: TGTGCCAGCAGCTTGAACGGACCGTTCTATGGCTACACCTTC.

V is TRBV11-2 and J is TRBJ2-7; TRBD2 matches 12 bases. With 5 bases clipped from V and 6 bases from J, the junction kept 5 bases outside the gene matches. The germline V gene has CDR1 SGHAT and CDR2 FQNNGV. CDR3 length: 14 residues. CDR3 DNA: TGTGCCAGCAGCATAGTGACTAGCGGGGGCGAGCAGTACTTC. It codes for CASSIVTSGGEQYF.

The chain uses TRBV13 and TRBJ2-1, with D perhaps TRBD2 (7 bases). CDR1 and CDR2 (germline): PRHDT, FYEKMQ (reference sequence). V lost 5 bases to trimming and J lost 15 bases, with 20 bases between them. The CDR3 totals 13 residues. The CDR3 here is CASSPGLEGVVFF. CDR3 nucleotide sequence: TGTGCCAGCAGCCCCGGACTAGAGGGGGTCGTGTTCTTC.

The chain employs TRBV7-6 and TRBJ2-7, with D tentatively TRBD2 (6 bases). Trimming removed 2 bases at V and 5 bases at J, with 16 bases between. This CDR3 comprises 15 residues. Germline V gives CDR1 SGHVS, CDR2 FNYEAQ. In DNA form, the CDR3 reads TGTGCCAGCAGCTTAAGGTTCCGGGGGACCCACGAGCAGTACTTC. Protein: CASSLRFRGTHEQYF.

For the CDR3, the DNA is TGTGCCAGCAGTTACTCCACCGGGACTAGCAGGCAGTACTTC. It is translated as CASSYSTGTSRQYF. The chain recombines TRBV6-5 with TRBJ2-7, with TRBD2 identical over 9 bases. CDR3 length: 14 residues. J gave up 9 bases and V 0 bases, and 6 bases lay outside the gene matches. Germline assignment: CDR1 MNHEY and CDR2 SVGAGI.

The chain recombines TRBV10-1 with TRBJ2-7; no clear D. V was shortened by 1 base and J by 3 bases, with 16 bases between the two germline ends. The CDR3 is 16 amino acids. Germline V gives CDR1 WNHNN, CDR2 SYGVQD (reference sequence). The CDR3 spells CASSEFQTPKFYEQYF. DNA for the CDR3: TGCGCCAGCAGTGAGTTCCAGACCCCCAAGTTCTACGAGCAGTACTTC.

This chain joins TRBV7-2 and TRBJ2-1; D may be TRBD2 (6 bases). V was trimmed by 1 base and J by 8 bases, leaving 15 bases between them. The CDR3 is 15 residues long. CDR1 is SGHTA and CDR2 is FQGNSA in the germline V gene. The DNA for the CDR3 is TGTGCCAGCAGCTTAGGGGGCCGGGGGAGTGATGAGCAGTTCTTC. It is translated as CASSLGGRGSDEQFF.

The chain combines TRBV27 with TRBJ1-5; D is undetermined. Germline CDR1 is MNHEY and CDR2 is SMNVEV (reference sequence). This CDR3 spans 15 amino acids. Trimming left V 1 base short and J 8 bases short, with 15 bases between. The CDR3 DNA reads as TGTGCCAGCAGTTTATTAATGCCTGATGGTAAGCCCCAGCATTTT. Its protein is CASSLLMPDGKPQHF.

In DNA form, the CDR3 reads TGTGCCAGCAGTTTTCCGACAGGAACCTACAATGAGCAGTTCTTC. Translating gives CASSFPTGTYNEQFF. The chain joins TRBV28 to TRBJ2-1, with D possibly matching TRBD1 (6 bases). Germline loops: CDR1 MDHEN, CDR2 SYDVKM. This CDR3 spans 15 amino acids. V lost 3 bases, J lost 2 bases, and 11 bases lay in between.

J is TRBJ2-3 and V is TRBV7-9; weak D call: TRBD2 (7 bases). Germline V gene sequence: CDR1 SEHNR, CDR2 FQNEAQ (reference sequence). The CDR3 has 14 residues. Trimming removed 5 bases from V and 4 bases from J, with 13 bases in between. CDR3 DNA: TGTGCCAGCAGCAAAAGGGGGGGCCCAGATACGCAGTATTTT. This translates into CASSKRGGPDTQYF.

CDR3 protein: CASSPGFGTDTQYF. The CDR3 DNA reads as TGTGCCAGCTCCCCGGGGTTCGGCACAGATACGCAGTATTTT. The chain couples TRBV18 to TRBJ2-3; D is possibly TRBD2 (5 bases). V gave up 6 bases and J gave up 1 base, with 11 bases separating them. Per germline, CDR1 KGHSH and CDR2 LQKENI. The CDR3 loop spans 14 amino acids.

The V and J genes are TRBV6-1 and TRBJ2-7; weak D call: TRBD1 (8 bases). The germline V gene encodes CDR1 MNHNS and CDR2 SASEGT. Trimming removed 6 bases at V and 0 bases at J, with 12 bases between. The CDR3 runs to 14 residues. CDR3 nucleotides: TGTGCCAGCAGAACAGGGGGGGTCTCCTACGAGCAGTACTTC. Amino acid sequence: CASRTGGVSYEQYF.

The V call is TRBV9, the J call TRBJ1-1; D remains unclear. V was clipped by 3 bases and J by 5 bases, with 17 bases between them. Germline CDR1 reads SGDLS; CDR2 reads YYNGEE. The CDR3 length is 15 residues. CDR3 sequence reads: CASSGSGVLGTEAFF. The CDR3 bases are TGTGCCAGCAGCGGAAGTGGGGTGTTAGGGACTGAAGCTTTCTTT.

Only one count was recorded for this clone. This chain's CDR3 is CASSLARGSPQPAEAFF. The DNA of the CDR3 is TGTGCCAGCAGCTTGGCCAGGGGGAGTCCGCAGCCGGCTGAAGCTTTCTTT. V and J are TRBV5-8 and TRBJ1-1; 7 nucleotides agree with TRBD1. V lost 0 bases, J lost 6 bases, and 14 bases stayed unmatched. The CDR3 runs 17 residues. CDR1 and CDR2 from the germline V gene are SGHTS and YDEGEE.

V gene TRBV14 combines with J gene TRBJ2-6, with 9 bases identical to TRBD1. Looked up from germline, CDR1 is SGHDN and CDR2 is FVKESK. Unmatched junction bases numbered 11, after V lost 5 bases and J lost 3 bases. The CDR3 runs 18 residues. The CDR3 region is CASSKGDRAASGANVLTF. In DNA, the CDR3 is TGTGCCAGCAGCAAGGGGGACAGGGCGGCGAGTGGGGCCAACGTCCTGACTTTC.